This T cell receptor beta chain was recorded in a study of blood T cells in healthy people across ages (dated by TCRdb to the mid-2010s). Context from the whole study: In model experiments, roughly one uniquely barcoded TCR beta cDNA molecule per two T cells was captured by template switching. The study analyzed two additional independent replicas of 1 million unique cDNA reads from the same blood draw for two donors, one aged 18 to 29 and one aged 80 or older. To avoid experimental bias, donors of different ages were randomly spread across the sequencing lanes. Donors were grouped into four age groups: young (average roughly 15 years), middle-aged (around 39), aged (approximately 67) and long-lived (about 90). The study measured age-related changes in TCR beta repertoire diversity using deep sequencing normalized with unique cDNA molecular identifiers. Findings and caveats that apply to the study as a whole: Compared with the aged group, more naive CD4+ T cells, fewer expanded clones and increased TCR diversity were shown by the long-lived group, suggesting age selection. Observed TCR beta diversity correlated strongly with the percentage of naive T cells measured by flow cytometry. Observed TCR beta diversity per million T cells fell roughly linearly with age, and a significant reduction was already apparent by age around 40. Estimates of total diversity based on one million sequenced T cells were considered lower bounds and underestimates. Because donor CMV infection status was unknown, age-related changes in expanded clonotypes were potentially confounded. Conclusive comparison of naive and antigen-experienced compartments was prevented by the profiling of bulk unsorted PBMCs.

The CDR3, from cysteine to phenylalanine, totals 14 residues. Only the CDR3 region is kept as DNA, spanning 42 bases read in frame from base 1. After removal of 3 bases from V and 6 bases from J, the junction retains 9 bases not matched to a gene. From a lookup of the germline V gene, CDR1 and CDR2 are SGDLS and YYNGEE. Donors were a few dozen systemically healthy Caucasian individuals from Russia aged roughly 6 to 95 years. Each donor gave 8 to 10 milliliters of peripheral blood, drawn into EDTA-treated Vacutainer tubes. Ficoll-Paque density-gradient centrifugation was used to isolate PBMCs, with at least 7 million per sample. Trizol reagent was used to extract total RNA from the PBMCs, yielding at least 6 micrograms per sample. Naive CD45RAhigh/CD27high T cell percentages were measured by flow cytometry on a PBMC aliquot from every donor. Library preparation was by 5' RACE. TCRdb shows the sequencer as Illumina HiSeq 2500. A second PCR of roughly 7 to 12 cycles was run with a J-beta primer mix and a sample-barcoded 5' primer. A unique molecular identifier was introduced onto each TCR beta cDNA molecule by a template-switch 5' adaptor carrying 12 random nucleotides. Each sample yielded at least 2.5 million CDR3-containing paired-end reads. First-strand cDNA synthesis was performed from all RNA using the Mint cDNA synthesis kit, with priming by a TRBC-specific oligonucleotide. All cDNA was treated with uracil-DNA glycosylase and then went through a first 18-cycle PCR with the universal primers M1SS and BC2_uni_R. The source study handled its data this way. Normalization of each sample was performed by random selection of 1 million high-quality reads, each carrying a distinct molecular identifier. Instead of being binned into consensus sequences, reads with shared molecular identifiers were discarded. MiTCR, run with a Q25 quality threshold and the strictest error-elimination algorithm, handled CDR3 identification, clonotype clustering and error correction. A nonparametric unseen species model using Euler transformation provided a lower-bound estimate of total TCR beta diversity. TCRdb reran the public reads through fastp at Q25 and MiXCR, keeping productive beta chains. Each CDR3 protein appears once, grouped with its most common genes and DNA. Here the V and J calls rest on TCRdb's processing, not on the authors' analysis. In all, the sample holds hundreds of thousands of distinct CDR3 sequences, and 58% of those were seen once. 30% to 45% of the sample is taken by the ten largest.

In regard to this clonotype: Its specific antigen is unknown. Base quality data are lacking; no much larger clone is found one base away.

The receptor comes from a man aged 60 to 69 in good health. The sequence links TRBV9 to TRBJ2-7, with 7 middle bases fitting TRBD2. Source material: blood. In nucleotides, the sequence is TGTGCCAGCAGCGCCGGGACTACTGCGCGCGAGCAGTACTTC. It translates to CASSAGTTAREQYF.